The clone carrying this TCR beta chain turned up a few times. Its specificity is unknown. The germline CDR1 and CDR2 sequences are SQVTM and ANQGSEA. The CDR3 spans 16 residues. V gave up 4 bases and J gave up 4 bases; unmatched junction bases: 12. These data belong to a study of cytomegalovirus exposure and HLA in healthy donors. Study summary: The Caucasian-associated ancestry cluster contained 75% to 85% of the approximately 430 genotyped donors.

The PCR ran on 60 Vbeta and 13 Jbeta primers. The protocol was immunoSEQ multiplex PCR, while the TCRdb copy is restricted to in-frame clones and leaves out a portion. Found here are 150,000 to 200,000 clones, roughly 77% of them singletons; the top ten hold approximately 2%. Study-wide findings and caveats: High specificity and sensitivity for cytomegalovirus status were reported for the classifier. Common viral pathogens seemed, in a later analysis, to connect with several of the most significant clusters.

Sequencing input: PBMCs. The chain uses TRBV29-1 and TRBJ2-7, with 11 bases fitting TRBD2. The receptor was derived from a woman aged 25 to 39 in good health and CMV-seronegative. This chain's CDR3 is CSVASGGTYDVYEQYF. As DNA, the CDR3 is TGCAGCGTTGCTAGCGGGGGGACCTACGACGTGTACGAGCAGTACTTC.